Described below is a single T cell receptor (beta chain) sequence and its context. Antigen unknown. TCRdb analysed the reads with MiXCR anew, one entry per CDR3 protein. The sample consists of a few hundred thousand distinct CDR3 sequences, over 20% of them appearing once. This specimen comes from a study of T cell repertoires in cytomegalovirus infection. Study details: Shared public TCR beta signatures pointed to both CMV infection and a matching HLA type.

Points from the study as a whole: HLA-C-restricted CMV clonotypes gave the most frequent clonotype in two of eight donors.

The sample consisted of CD8+ T cells from PBMCs. The source is a human donor in good health (CMV status not recorded). Some clones in this sample may be carry-over from other donors' samples.

The CDR3: CASSSELEVTDTQYF. DNA of the CDR3: TGTGCCAGCAGTTCTGAGCTGGAAGTCACAGATACGCAGTATTTT. The J gene is TRBJ2-3, the V gene TRBV28; D gene uncertain. Germline loops: CDR1 MDHEN, CDR2 SYDVKM. The CDR3 covers 15 residues. The ends were cut back, 4 bases at V and 2 bases at J, with 13 bases in the middle.